This T cell receptor (beta chain) was recorded in a study of CD8+CD57+ T cells in acquired aplastic anemia. This clonotype was counted many times. CDR1 SGHRS and CDR2 YFSETQ come from the germline V gene. The V and J ends lost 0 bases and 2 bases respectively, with 8 bases between them. This CDR3 is 14 amino acids long. Template material for TCR beta VDJ and CDR3 profiling consisted of genomic DNA. TCRdb re-derived calls from the reads in MiXCR, one entry per CDR3 protein. The data hold hundreds of thousands of distinct CDR3 sequences, with 65% to 80% observed a single time. The sequenced sample was sorted CD4+, CD8+, or CD8+CD57+ T cells (not recorded which) from PBMCs. The J gene is TRBJ1-2, the V gene TRBV5-1; D gene ambiguous. This receptor was obtained from a human donor in good health, serving as a control. The CDR3 spells CASSLEAWNYGYTF. The CDR3 nucleotides are TGCGCCAGCAGCTTGGAGGCGTGGAACTATGGCTACACCTTC.